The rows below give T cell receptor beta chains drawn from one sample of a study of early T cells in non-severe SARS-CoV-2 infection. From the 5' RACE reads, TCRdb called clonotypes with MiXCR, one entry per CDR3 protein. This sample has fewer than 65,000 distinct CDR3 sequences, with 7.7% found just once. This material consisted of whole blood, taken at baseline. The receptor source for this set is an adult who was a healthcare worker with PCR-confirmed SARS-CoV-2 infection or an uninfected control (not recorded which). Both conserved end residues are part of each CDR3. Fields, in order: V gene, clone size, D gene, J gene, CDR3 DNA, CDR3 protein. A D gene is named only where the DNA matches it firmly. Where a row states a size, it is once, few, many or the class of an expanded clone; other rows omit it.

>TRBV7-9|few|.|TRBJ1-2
TGTGCCAGCAGCTTAGCCAGTTCCTATGGCTACACCTTC
CASSLASSYGYTF
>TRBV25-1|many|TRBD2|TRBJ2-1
TGTGCCAGCAGTCATCGACTAGCGGGGACCTACAATGAGCAGTTCTTC
CASSHRLAGTYNEQFF
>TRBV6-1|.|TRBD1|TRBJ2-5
TGTGCCAGCACCCAAGGGGGCGGGCTCCAAGAGACCCAGTACTTC
CASTQGGGLQETQYF
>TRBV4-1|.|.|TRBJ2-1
TGCGCCAGCAGCCACACCCCGGGACCCAGGCCGGGTGAGCAGTTCTTC
CASSHTPGPRPGEQFF
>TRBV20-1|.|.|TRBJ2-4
TGCAGTGCTAGAGGGGAGGCAGGGATGAAAAACATTCAGTACTTC
CSARGEAGMKNIQYF
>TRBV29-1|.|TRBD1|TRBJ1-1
TGCAGCGTTGAGATAGGGGGCGCGAACACTGAAGCTTTCTTT
CSVEIGGANTEAFF
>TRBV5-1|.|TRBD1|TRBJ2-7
TGCGCCAGCAGCTTGAGGGACAGACCCTACGAGCAGTACTTC
CASSLRDRPYEQYF
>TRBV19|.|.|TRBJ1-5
TGTGCCAGTAGTTTAGACCCAGTTAGCAATCAGCCCCAGCATTTT
CASSLDPVSNQPQHF
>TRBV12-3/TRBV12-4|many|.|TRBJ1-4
TGTGCCAGCAGGACGGGCCTACTGGATGAAAAACTGTTTTTT
CASRTGLLDEKLFF
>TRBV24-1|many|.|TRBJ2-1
TGTGCCACCAGTTTGGGTGGGCTTGAGCAGTTCTTC
CATSLGGLEQFF
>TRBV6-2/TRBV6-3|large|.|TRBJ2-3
TGTGCCAGCAGTTCTGTCGAACCTACGCAGTATTTT
CASSSVEPTQYF
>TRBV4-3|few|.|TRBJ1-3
TGCGCCAGCAGCCCAAACACCGGACGGAGCTCTGGAAACACCATATATTTT
CASSPNTGRSSGNTIYF